This T cell receptor beta chain emerged from a study of blood T cell repertoires in COVID-19. Study summary: Spain, Italy and the United States supplied samples that represented acute and convalescent COVID-19. In each case, the material was cDNA or gDNA derived from T cells, B-cell-depleted T cells, or PBMCs.

Generated by immunoSEQ multiplex PCR, the TCRdb table keeps only in-frame clones and is missing some. The sample contains approximately 300,000 clones, about four fifths of which appear only once. Sequenced sample: peripheral blood. The source of this sequence is a person aged 65 to 85 with COVID-19, enrolled during active disease.

DNA for the CDR3: TGTGCCAGCCTCGGACTCTCTAGTGAAAAACTGTTTTTT. Residues: CASLGLSSEKLFF. The chain recombines TRBV28 with TRBJ1-4, with D unresolved. Trimming took 8 bases from V and 7 from J, leaving 14 bases between them. This CDR3 is built from 13 residues. CDR1 is MDHEN, CDR2 SYDVKM, per germline.